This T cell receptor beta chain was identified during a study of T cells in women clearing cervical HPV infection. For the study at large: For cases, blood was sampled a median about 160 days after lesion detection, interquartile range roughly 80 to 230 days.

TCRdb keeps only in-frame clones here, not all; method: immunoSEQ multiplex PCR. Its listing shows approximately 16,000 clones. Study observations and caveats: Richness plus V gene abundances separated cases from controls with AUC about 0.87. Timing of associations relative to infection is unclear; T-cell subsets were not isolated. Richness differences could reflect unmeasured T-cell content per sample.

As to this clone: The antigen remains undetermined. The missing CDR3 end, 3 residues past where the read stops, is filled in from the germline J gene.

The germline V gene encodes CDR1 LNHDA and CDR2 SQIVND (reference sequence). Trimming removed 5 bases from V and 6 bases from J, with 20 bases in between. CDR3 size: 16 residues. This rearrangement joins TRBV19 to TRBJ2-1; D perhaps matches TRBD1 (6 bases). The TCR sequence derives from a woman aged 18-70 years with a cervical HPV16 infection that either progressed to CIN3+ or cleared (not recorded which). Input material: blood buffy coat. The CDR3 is CASSFTAGASGNEQFF. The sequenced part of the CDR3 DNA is TGTGCCAGTAGTTTCACTGCAGGGGCATCCGGCAATGAG.